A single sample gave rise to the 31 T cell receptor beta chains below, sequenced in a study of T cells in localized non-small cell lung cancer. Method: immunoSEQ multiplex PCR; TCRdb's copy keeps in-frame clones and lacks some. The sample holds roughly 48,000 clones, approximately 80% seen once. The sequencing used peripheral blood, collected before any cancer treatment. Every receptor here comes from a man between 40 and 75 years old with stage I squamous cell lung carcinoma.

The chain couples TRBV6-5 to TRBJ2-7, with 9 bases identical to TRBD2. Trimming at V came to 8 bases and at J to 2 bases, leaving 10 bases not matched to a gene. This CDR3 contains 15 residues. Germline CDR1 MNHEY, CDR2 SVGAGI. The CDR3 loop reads CASYSSGVSPYEQYF. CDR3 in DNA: TGTGCCAGCTACTCTAGCGGGGTGTCCCCCTACGAGCAGTACTTC.

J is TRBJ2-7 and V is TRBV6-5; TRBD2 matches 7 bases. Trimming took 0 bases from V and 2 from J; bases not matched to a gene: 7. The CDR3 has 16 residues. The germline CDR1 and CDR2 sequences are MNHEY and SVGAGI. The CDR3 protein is CASSYSGASGTYEQYF. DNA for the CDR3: TGTGCCAGCAGTTACTCGGGCGCTAGCGGAACCTACGAGCAGTACTTC.

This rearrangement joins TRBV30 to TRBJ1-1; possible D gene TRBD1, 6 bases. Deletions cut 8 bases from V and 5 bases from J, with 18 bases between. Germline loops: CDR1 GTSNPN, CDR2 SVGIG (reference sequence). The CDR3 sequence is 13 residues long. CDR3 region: CARLPLRGTEAFF. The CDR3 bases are TGTGCCCGCCTACCGCTAAGGGGGACTGAAGCTTTCTTT.

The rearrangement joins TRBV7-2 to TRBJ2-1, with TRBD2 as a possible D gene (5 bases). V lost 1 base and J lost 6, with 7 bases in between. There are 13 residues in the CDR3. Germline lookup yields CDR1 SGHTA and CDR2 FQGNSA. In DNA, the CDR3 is TGTGCCAGCAGCTTAGGGACTGCCAATGAGCAGTTCTTC. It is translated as CASSLGTANEQFF.

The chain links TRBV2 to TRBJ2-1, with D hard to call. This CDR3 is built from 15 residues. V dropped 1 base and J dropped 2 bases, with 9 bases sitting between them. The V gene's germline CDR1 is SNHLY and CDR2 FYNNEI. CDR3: CASSEGEKTYNEQFF. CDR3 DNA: TGTGCCAGCAGTGAAGGCGAGAAAACCTACAATGAGCAGTTCTTC.

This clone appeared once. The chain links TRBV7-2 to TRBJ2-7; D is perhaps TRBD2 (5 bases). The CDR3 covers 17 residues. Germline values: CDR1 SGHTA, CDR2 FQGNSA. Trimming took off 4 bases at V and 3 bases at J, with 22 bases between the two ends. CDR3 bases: TGTGCCAGCAGCTCTCAGGCGGGCAGCCTGGGGAGCTACGAGCAGTACTTC. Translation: CASSSQAGSLGSYEQYF. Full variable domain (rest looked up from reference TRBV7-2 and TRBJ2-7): GAGVSQSPSNKVTEKGKDVELRCDPISGHTALYWYRQSLGQGLEFLIYFQGNSAPDKSGLPSDRFSAERTGGSVSTLTIQRTQQEDSAVYLCASSSQAGSLGSYEQYFGPGTRLTVT.

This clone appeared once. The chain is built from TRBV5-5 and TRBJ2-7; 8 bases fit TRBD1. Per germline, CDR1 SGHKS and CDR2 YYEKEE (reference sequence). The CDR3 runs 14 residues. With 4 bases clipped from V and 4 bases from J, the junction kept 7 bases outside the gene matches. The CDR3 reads CASSSGGQVYEQYF. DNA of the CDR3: TGTGCCAGCAGCAGTGGGGGACAGGTATACGAGCAGTACTTC.

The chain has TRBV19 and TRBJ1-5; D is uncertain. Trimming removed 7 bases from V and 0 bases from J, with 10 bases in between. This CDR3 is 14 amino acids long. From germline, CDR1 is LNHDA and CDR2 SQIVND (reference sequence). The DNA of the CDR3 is TGTGCCAGTACGAGAGACTATAGCAATCAGCCCCAGCATTTT. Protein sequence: CASTRDYSNQPQHF.

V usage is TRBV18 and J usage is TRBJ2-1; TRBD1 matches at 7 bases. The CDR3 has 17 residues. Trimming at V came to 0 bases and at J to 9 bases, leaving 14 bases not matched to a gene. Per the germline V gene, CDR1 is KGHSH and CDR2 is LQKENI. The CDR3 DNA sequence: TGTGCCAGCTCACCACCTAATTTGGACAGGAATAAGGGTGAGCAGTTCTTC. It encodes CASSPPNLDRNKGEQFF.

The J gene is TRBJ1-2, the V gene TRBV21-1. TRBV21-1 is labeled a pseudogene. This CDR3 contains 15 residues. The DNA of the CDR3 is TGTGCCAGAGCAGACCAATCGGGGAAAATTTGTGGCTACACCTTC. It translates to CARADQSGKICGYTF.

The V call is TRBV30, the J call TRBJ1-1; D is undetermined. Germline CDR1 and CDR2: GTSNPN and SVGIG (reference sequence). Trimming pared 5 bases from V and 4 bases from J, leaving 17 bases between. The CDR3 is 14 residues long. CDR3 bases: TGTGCCTGGGGTCTTCAGTCAGTTGGCACTGAAGCTTTCTTT. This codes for CAWGLQSVGTEAFF.

In nucleotides, the CDR3 is TGTGCCAGCAGTTCCACAGGACAGGGCCCAGATACGCAGTATTTT. This translates into CASSSTGQGPDTQYF. The chain is built from TRBV28 and TRBJ2-3; 8 nucleotides match TRBD1. J was trimmed by 4 bases and V by 4 bases; bases with no gene match: 7. Per germline, CDR1 MDHEN and CDR2 SYDVKM. This CDR3 is built from 15 residues.

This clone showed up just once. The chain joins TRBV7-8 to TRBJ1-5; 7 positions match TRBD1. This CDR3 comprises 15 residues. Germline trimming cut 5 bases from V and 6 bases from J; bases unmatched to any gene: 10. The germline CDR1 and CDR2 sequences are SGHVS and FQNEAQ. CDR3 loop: CASSTRDRAAQPQHF. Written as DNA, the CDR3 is TGTGCCAGCAGCACCAGAGACAGGGCTGCTCAGCCCCAGCATTTT.

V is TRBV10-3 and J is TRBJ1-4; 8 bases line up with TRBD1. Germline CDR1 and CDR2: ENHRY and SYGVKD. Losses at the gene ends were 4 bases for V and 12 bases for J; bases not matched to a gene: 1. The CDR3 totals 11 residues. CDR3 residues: CAISADRELFF. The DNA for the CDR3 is TGTGCCATCAGTGCGGACAGGGAACTGTTTTTT.

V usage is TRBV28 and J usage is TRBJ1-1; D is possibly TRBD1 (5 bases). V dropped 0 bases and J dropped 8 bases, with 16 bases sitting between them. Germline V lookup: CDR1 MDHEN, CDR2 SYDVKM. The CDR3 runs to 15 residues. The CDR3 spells CASSLWLGPNSEAFF. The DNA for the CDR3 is TGTGCCAGCAGTTTATGGCTGGGACCGAATTCCGAAGCTTTCTTT.

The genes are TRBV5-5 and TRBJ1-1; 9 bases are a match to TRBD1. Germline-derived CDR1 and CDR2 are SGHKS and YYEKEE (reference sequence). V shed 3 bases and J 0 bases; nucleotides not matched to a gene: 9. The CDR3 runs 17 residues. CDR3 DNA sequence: TGTGCCAGCAGCTCGGGACAGGGAGGAGATATGAACACTGAAGCTTTCTTT. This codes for CASSSGQGGDMNTEAFF. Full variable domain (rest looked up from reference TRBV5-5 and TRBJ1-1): DAGVTQSPTHLIKTRGQQVTLRCSPISGHKSVSWYQQVLGQGPQFIFQYYEKEERGRGNFPDRFSARQFPNYSSELNVNALLLGDSALYLCASSSGQGGDMNTEAFFGQGTRLTVV.

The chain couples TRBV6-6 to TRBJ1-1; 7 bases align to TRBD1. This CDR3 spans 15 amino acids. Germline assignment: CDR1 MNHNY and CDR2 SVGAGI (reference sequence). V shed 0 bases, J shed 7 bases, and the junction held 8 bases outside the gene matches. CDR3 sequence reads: CASSYSGGLGGEAFF. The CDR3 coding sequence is TGTGCCAGCAGTTACTCAGGGGGCCTGGGCGGTGAAGCTTTCTTT.

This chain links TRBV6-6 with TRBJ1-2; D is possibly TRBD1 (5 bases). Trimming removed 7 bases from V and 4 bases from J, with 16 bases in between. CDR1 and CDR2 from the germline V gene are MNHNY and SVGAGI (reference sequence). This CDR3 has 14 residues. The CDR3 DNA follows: TGTGCCAGCAACCCCAAAAACCAGGGCTATGGCTACACCTTC. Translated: CASNPKNQGYGYTF.

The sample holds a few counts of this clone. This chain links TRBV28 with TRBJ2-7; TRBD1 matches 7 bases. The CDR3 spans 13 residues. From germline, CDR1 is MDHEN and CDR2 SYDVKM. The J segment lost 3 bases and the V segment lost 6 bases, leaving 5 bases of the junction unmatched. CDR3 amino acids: CASSLTGLYEQYF. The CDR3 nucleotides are TGTGCCAGCAGCTTGACAGGGCTCTACGAGCAGTACTTC.

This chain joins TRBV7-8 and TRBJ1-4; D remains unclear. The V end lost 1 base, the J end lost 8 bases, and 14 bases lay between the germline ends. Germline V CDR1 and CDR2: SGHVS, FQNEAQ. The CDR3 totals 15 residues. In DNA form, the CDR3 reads TGTGCCAGCAGCTTAGTTCAGTCAACGAACGAAAAACTGTTTTTT. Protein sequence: CASSLVQSTNEKLFF.

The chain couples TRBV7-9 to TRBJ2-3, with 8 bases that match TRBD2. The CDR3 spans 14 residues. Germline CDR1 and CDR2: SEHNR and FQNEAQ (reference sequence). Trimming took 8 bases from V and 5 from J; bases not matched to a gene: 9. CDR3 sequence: CASGPHSGEDTQYF. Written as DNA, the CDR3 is TGTGCCAGCGGCCCTCATAGCGGGGAAGATACGCAGTATTTT.

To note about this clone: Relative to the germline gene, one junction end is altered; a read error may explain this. The CDR3 here is CASSIDRQETQYF. The CDR3 region has the DNA TGTGCTAGCAGCATTGACAGACAAGAGACCCAGTACTTC. J is TRBJ2-5 and V is TRBV7-7; D might be TRBD1 (5 bases). The CDR3 sequence is 13 residues long. CDR1 SSHAT and CDR2 FNYEAQ come from the germline V gene (reference sequence).

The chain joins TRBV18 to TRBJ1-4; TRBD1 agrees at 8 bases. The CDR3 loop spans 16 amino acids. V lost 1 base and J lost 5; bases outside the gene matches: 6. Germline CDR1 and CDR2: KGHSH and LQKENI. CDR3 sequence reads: CASSPRLDRGNEKLFF. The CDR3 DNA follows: TGTGCCAGCTCACCACGGTTAGACAGGGGAAATGAAAAACTGTTTTTT.

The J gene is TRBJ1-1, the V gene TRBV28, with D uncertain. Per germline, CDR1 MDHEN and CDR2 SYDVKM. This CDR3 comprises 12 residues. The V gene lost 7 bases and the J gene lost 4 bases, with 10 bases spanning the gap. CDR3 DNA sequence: TGTGCCAGCAAATCAGTGGGCACTGAAGCTTTCTTT. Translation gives CASKSVGTEAFF.

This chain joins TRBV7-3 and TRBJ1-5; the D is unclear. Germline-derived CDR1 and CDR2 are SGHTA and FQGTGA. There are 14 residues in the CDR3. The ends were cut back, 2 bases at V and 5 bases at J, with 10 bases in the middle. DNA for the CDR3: TGTGCCAGCAGCTTATACCTAACGTATCAGCCCCAGCATTTT. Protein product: CASSLYLTYQPQHF.

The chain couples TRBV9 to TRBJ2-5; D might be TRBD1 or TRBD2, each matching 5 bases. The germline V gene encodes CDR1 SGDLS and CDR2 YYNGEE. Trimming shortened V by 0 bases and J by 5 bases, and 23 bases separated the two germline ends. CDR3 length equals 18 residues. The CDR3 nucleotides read TGTGCCAGCAGCGTAGAAGAGGGGCGTGCCCTCGGTCGGGAGACCCAGTACTTC. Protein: CASSVEEGRALGRETQYF.

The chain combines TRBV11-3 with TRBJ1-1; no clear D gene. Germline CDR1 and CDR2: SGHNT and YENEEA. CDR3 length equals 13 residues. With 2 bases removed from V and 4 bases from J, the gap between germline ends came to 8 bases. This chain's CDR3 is CASSLMAGTEAFF. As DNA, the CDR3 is TGTGCCAGCAGCTTAATGGCTGGCACTGAAGCTTTCTTT.

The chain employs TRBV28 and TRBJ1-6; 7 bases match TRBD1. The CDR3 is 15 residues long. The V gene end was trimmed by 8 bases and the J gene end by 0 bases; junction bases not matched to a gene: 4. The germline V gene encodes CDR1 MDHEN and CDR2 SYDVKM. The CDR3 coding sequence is TGTGCCAGCCGGGACAGCAGCTCCTATAATTCACCCCTCCACTTT. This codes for CASRDSSSYNSPLHF.

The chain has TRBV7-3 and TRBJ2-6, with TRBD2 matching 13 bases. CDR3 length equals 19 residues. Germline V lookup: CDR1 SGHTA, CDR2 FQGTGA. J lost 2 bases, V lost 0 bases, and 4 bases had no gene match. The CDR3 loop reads CASSLTGGTSGAGANVLTF. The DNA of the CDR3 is TGTGCCAGCAGCTTAACAGGCGGGACTAGCGGGGCTGGGGCCAACGTCCTGACTTTC.

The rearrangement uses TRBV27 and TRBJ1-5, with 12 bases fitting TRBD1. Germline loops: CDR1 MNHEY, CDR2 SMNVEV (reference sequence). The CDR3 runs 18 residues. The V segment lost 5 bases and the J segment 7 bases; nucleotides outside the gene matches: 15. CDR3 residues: CASSPRDRGQVLGQPQHF. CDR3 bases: TGTGCCAGCAGTCCTAGGGACAGGGGGCAAGTACTTGGACAGCCCCAGCATTTT.

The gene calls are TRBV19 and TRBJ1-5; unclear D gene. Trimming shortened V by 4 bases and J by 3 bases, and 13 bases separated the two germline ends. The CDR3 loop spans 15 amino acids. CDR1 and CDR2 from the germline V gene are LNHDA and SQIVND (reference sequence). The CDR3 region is CASSNGGGTNQPQHF. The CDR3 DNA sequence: TGTGCCAGTAGTAACGGTGGAGGCACCAATCAGCCCCAGCATTTT.